This T cell receptor beta chain was recorded in a study of blood T cell repertoires in COVID-19. Overall study: COVID-19 samples from acute and convalescent phases originated in the United States, Italy and Spain. T cells, B-cell-depleted T cells, or PBMCs supplied cDNA or gDNA.

The V segment lost 4 bases and the J segment 7 bases; nucleotides outside the gene matches: 8. This CDR3 spans 14 amino acids. Per germline, CDR1 SGHDT and CDR2 YYEEEE. Libraries were prepared by immunoSEQ multiplex PCR; TCRdb keeps only in-frame clonotypes and omits some of them. The repertoire holds 110,000 to 150,000 clones, more than 80% seen once, with approximately 2.8% in the top ten. V usage is TRBV5-6 and J usage is TRBJ2-7; 10 nucleotides align to TRBD2. The sequence came from a woman aged 55-69 years with active COVID-19. What was sequenced was peripheral blood. CDR3 sequence reads: CASSLAGALGEQYF. DNA of the CDR3: TGTGCCAGCAGCCTAGCGGGAGCCTTGGGGGAGCAGTACTTC.